This TCR beta chain was sequenced during a study of regulatory T cells in long-lasting Graves disease (dated by TCRdb to the early 2020s). About the study as a whole: To count as having persistent Graves' disease, a patient had to have received antithyroid drug treatment for over 5 years with TSH receptor autoantibodies remaining persistently positive. Persistent Graves' disease patients were compared with newly diagnosed Graves' disease patients by peripheral blood TCR sequencing and RNA sequencing. The study was conducted in China and was registered as a clinical trial. A total of roughly 35 samples underwent TCR sequencing: around 13 from persistent and about 20 from newly diagnosed Graves' disease patients. Antithyroid drugs had been taken for roughly 10 years on average by persistent Graves' disease patients in the clinical cohort. Overall study outcomes, separate from this receptor: Compared with newly diagnosed patients, patients with persistent Graves' disease had lower TCR Shannon entropy and fewer highly expanded clones, which suggests clonal expansion. The small sample size was acknowledged by the authors as a limitation that may reduce accuracy. Because the primary lesion, thyroid tissue, could not be accessed, the study looked at peripheral blood alone. Persistent disease showed preferential use of TRBV28, TRBJ1-2 and TRBJ2-5, whereas newly diagnosed disease favored TRBV20-1 and TRBJ2-1. Sequencing and analysis were restricted to the TCR beta chain. Persistent patients shared more public clonotypes among themselves (around 2,500) than newly diagnosed patients did (roughly 920).

Points on this clonotype: Its cognate antigen has yet to be identified. One base away there is no much larger clone; base qualities are not given.

Based on the germline V gene, the CDR1 and CDR2 sequences are SNHLY and FYNNEI. The CDR3 goes from the cysteine to the phenylalanine over 14 residues. Only CDR3 DNA is held: 42 bases, read in frame from base 1. Between the V and J ends, shortened by 6 bases and 6 bases respectively, the junction contains 15 bases. Preparation of the library involved multiplex PCR. The run used an Illumina HiSeq 4000. TCR beta libraries were built with iRepertoire HTBI primers and Arm-PCR amplification of CDR3 regions. Before sequencing, the PCR products underwent gel purification. Turning to the authors' computational methods: Across samples, around 62 TRBV and 14 TRBJ segments were identified and used for gene usage analysis of CDR3 amino acid clonotypes. COPE and FqMerger were used to merge filtered high-quality paired reads into contigs. BLAST was used to align contigs to IMGT TRBV, TRBD and TRBJ reference genes, with CDR3 defined following IMGT. Any clonotype with a frequency above 0.1% was counted as a highly expanded clone. Shannon entropy served as the measure of repertoire diversity, while the Gini coefficient captured V-J evenness. Public clonotypes were defined as clonotypes shared by more than one individual. The public reads were reprocessed in TCRdb via fastp at Q25 and MiXCR, keeping in-frame beta chains. When rows share a CDR3 protein, they turn into one entry using the most common DNA and genes. These V and J calls rely on TCRdb rather than the paper's analysis. In all, the sample holds about 310,000 distinct CDR3 sequences, and around 21% of those were seen once. Jointly, the top ten make up 45% to 70% of the sample.

What the time point label conveys for this sample: persistent/refractory GD, antithyroid drugs over 5 years with positive TRAb. For both TCR sequencing and RNA sequencing, RNA was extracted from PBMCs using TRIzol. Graves' disease was diagnosed according to American Thyroid Association guidelines. Patients for the study were recruited at an endocrinology department in Xi'an, China. From each patient, nine milliliters of peripheral blood was collected into an EDTA anticoagulant tube. Ficoll Paque Plus density gradient separation was used to isolate PBMCs, and no further T cell sorting was done. An Agilent 2100 Bioanalyzer and agarose gel were used to check RNA quality, while a NanoDrop 2000 measured RNA concentration.

Rearrangement joined TRBV2 to TRBJ2-1; the D gene assignment is perhaps TRBD1 or TRBD2, with each matching 5 bases. Sequencing was performed on peripheral blood mononuclear cells (PBMCs), taken when the disease was refractory, from a patient treated with antithyroid drugs. This TCR was recovered from a female donor with Graves disease. Here the CDR3 is given as CASSPIGAPNEQFF. The nucleotide sequence reads as follows: TGTGCCAGCAGCCCCATCGGGGCCCCCAATGAGCAGTTCTTC.